This is a list of T cell receptor beta chains from one sample in a study of T-cell memory formation after mild COVID-19. Using its own MiXCR run on the 5' RACE reads, TCRdb lists one record per CDR3 protein. The table shows about 190,000 distinct CDR3 sequences, with under 12% occurring only once. The source material was PBMCs or a T cell subset sorted from them (not recorded which). Receptor source: a man aged 18-30 years who had mild COVID-19 (a few samples of this study predate the infection). Cell type and time point are not known. Each CDR3 is given with its conserved first and last residue. Fields, in order: V gene, clone size, D gene, J gene, CDR3 DNA, CDR3 protein. A D gene is named only where the DNA matches it firmly. The listing skips clone size in some rows; elsewhere it reads once, few, many or a size class.

>TRBV20-1|many|.|TRBJ2-1
TGCAGTGCTTACCCCCCGGGGCTTGCCTACAATGAGCAGTTCTTC
CSAYPPGLAYNEQFF
>TRBV7-2|few|TRBD2|TRBJ2-5
TGTGCCAGCAGCCTTATAGCGGGGGCCATCTGGACCCAGTACTTC
CASSLIAGAIWTQYF
>TRBV12-3/TRBV12-4|.|.|TRBJ2-3
TGTGCCAGCACCCTACAAGGGTCAGATACGCAGTATTTT
CASTLQGSDTQYF
>TRBV12-3/TRBV12-4|few|.|TRBJ1-1
TGTGCCAGCAGTTCATGGCCCACTGAAGCTTTCTTT
CASSSWPTEAFF
>TRBV7-3|few|.|TRBJ1-1
TGTGCCAGCAGCTTAACAGCGTTGGACACTGAAGCTTTCTTT
CASSLTALDTEAFF
>TRBV7-2|many|.|TRBJ1-5
TGTGCCAGCAGCTACAGGGGCAATCAGCCCCAGCATTTT
CASSYRGNQPQHF
>TRBV9|.|TRBD2|TRBJ2-1
TGTGCCAGCAGCGTAGTACTAGCGGGGGGGCAAGCTGAGCAGTTCTTC
CASSVVLAGGQAEQFF
>TRBV5-1|few|TRBD1|TRBJ1-2
TGCGCCAGCAGCTTGTGGACAGGGGATGGCTACACCTTC
CASSLWTGDGYTF
>TRBV20-1|.|.|TRBJ2-3
TGCAGTGCCCCGGGGCCAAGCACAGATACGCAGTATTTT
CSAPGPSTDTQYF
>TRBV6-5|few|.|TRBJ1-2
TGTGCCAGCAGGCGCCTAGGGACACCCCACTATGGCTACACCTTC
CASRRLGTPHYGYTF
>TRBV25-1|.|TRBD2|TRBJ2-5
TGTGCCAGCAGTGAAGTTGCGGGGGGCCAGCGGGAGACCCAGTACTTC
CASSEVAGGQRETQYF
>TRBV5-1|.|TRBD1|TRBJ1-2
TGCGCCAGCAGCCCGGGACAGCCAAGCTATGGCTACACCTTC
CASSPGQPSYGYTF
>TRBV7-3|.|TRBD1|TRBJ2-3
TGTGCCAGCAGCCGGAGCCCTCGGACAGGAACTAGCACAGATACGCAGTATTTT
CASSRSPRTGTSTDTQYF
>TRBV6-6|.|TRBD1|TRBJ1-2
TGTGCCAGCAGCCCGACAGGGTTAGGCTACACCTTC
CASSPTGLGYTF
>TRBV27|.|.|TRBJ1-6
TGTGCCAGCAGTTTATATACCTTGGTGGGCAATTCACCCCTCCACTTT
CASSLYTLVGNSPLHF
>TRBV6-2/TRBV6-3|.|TRBD2|TRBJ2-1
TGTGCCAGCGGGGGGGATTACAATGAGCAGTTCTTC
CASGGDYNEQFF
>TRBV7-8|few|.|TRBJ2-5
TGTGCCAGCAGCCCCGCTGTGGAGACCCAGTACTTC
CASSPAVETQYF
>TRBV7-3|few|TRBD2|TRBJ2-2
TGTGCCAGCAGCTTTCAGGGACTAGCGGGGGGTAACACCGGGGAGCTGTTTTTT
CASSFQGLAGGNTGELFF
>TRBV18|.|TRBD1|TRBJ1-1
TGTGCCAGCTCAAACACAGGGGATGTCGGCACTGAAGCTTTCTTT
CASSNTGDVGTEAFF
>TRBV7-2|many|.|TRBJ1-2
TGTGCCAGCTGCCCCTCGCCGGCAGGCGGATATGGCTACACCTTC
CASCPSPAGGYGYTF
>TRBV6-5|many|.|TRBJ1-2
TGTGCCAGCGCGGATCCACCGGGGGGTAACTATGGCTACACCTTC
CASADPPGGNYGYTF
>TRBV18|.|.|TRBJ1-1
TGTGCCAGCTCACCGGTTTCGCCAGGAGCCGGGAATACTGAAGCTTTCTTT
CASSPVSPGAGNTEAFF
>TRBV7-3|few|.|TRBJ2-1
TGTGCCAGCAGCTCTGGACGGGGTGAGCAGTTCTTC
CASSSGRGEQFF
>TRBV2|few|.|TRBJ2-2
TGTGCCAGCAGTGCTAGCGCGTACACCGGGGAGCTGTTTTTT
CASSASAYTGELFF